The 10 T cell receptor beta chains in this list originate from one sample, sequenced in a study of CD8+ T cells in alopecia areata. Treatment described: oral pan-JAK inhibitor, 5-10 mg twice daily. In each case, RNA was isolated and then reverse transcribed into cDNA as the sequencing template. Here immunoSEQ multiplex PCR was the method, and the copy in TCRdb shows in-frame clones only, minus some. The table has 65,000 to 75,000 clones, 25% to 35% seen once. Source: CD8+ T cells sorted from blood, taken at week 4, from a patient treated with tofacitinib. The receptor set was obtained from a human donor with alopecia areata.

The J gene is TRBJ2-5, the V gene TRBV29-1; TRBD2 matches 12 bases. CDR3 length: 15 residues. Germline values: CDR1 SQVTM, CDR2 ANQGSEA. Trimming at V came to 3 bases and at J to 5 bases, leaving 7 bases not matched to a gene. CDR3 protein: CSVDLAGGGVETQYF. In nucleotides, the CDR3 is TGCAGCGTTGACCTAGCGGGAGGGGGCGTGGAGACCCAGTACTTC.

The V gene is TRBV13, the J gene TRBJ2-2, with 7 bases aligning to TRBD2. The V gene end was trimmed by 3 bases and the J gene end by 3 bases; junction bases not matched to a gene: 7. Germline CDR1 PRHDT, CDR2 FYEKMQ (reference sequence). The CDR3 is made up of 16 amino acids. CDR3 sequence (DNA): TGTGCCAGCAGCTTTAGGGCTAGCGGATACACCGGGGAGCTGTTTTTT. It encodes CASSFRASGYTGELFF.

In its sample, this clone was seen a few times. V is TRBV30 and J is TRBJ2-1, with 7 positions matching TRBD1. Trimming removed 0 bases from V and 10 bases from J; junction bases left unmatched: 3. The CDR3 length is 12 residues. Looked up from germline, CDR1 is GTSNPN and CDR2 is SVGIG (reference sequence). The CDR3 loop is CAWSVRQGEQFF. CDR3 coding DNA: TGTGCCTGGAGTGTTCGACAGGGAGAGCAGTTCTTC.

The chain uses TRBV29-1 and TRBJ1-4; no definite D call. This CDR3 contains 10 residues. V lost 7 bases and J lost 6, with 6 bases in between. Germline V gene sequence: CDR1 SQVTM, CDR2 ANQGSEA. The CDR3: CSAQDEKLFF. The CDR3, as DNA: TGCAGCGCCCAAGATGAAAAACTGTTTTTT. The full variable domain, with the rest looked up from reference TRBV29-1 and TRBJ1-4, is SAVISQKPSRDICQRGTSLTIQCQVDSQVTMMFWYRQQPGQSLTLIATANQGSEATYESGFVIDKFPISRPNLTFSTLTVSNMSPEDSSIYLCSAQDEKLFFGSGTQLSVL.

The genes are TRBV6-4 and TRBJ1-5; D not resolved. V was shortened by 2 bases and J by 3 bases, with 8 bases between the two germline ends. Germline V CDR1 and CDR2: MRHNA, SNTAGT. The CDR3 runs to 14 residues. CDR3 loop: CASSDKQFNQPQHF. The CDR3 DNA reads TGTGCCAGCAGTGACAAACAGTTCAATCAGCCCCAGCATTTT.

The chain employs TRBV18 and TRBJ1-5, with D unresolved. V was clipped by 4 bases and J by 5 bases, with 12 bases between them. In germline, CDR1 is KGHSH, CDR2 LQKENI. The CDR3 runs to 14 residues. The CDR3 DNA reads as TGTGCCAGCTCACTCTCATCGGCGGATCAGCCCCAGCATTTT. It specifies CASSLSSADQPQHF.

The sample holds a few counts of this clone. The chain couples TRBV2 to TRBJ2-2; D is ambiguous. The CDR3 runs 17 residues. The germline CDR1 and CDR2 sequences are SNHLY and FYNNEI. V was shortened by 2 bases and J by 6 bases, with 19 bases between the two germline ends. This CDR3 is CASSEMALLGRSGELFF. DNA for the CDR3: TGTGCCAGCAGTGAAATGGCTCTCTTGGGTCGGTCCGGGGAGCTGTTTTTT.

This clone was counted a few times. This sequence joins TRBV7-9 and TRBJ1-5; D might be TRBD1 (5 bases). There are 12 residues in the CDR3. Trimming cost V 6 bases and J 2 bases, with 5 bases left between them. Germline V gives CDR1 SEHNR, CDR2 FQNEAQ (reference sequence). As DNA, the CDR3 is TGTGCCAGCAGACAGGGCAATCAGCCCCAGCATTTT. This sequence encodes CASRQGNQPQHF.

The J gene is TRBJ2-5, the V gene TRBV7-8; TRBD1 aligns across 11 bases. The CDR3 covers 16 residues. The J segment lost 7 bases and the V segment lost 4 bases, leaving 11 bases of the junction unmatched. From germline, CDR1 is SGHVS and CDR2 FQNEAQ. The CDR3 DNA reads TGTGCCAGCAGCTACTTCCCGGGACAGGGGGATGGGACCCAGTACTTC. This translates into CASSYFPGQGDGTQYF. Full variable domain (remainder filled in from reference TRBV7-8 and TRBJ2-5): GAGVSQSPRYKVAKRGQDVALRCDPISGHVSLFWYQQALGQGPEFLTYFQNEAQLDKSGLPSDRFFAERPEGSVSTLKIQRTQQEDSAVYLCASSYFPGQGDGTQYFGPGTRLLVL.

The CDR3 spells CSAGGGDSYGYTF. The CDR3 coding sequence is TGCAGCGCCGGAGGGGGGGACAGCTATGGCTACACCTTC. The V call is TRBV29-1, the J call TRBJ1-2, with 7 positions matching TRBD1. Germline V gives CDR1 SQVTM, CDR2 ANQGSEA. V lost 7 bases, J lost 4 bases, and 9 bases stayed unmatched. This CDR3 is built from 13 residues.